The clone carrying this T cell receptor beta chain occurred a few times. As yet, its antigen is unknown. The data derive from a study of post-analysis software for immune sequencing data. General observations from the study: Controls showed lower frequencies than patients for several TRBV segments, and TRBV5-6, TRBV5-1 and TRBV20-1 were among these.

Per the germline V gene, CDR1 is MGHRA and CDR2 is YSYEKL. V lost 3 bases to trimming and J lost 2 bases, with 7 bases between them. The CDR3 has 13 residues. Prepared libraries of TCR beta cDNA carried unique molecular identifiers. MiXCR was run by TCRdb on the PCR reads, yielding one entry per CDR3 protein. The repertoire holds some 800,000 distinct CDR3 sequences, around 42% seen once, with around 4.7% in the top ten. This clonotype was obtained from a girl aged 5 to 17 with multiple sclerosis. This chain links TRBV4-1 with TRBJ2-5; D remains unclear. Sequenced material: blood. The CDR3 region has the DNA TGCGCCAGCAGCCAGGCCATACAAGAGACCCAGTACTTC. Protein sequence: CASSQAIQETQYF.